This section outlines one T cell receptor (beta chain) sequence together with its context. The CDR3 consists of 16 residues. V was shortened by 7 bases and J by 7 bases, with 23 bases between the two germline ends. Germline-derived CDR1 and CDR2 are SGHVS and FQNEAQ. This sample was included in a study of blood T cell repertoires in COVID-19. About the study: Both acute and convalescent COVID-19 samples were obtained from the United States, Italy and Spain. Sources were T cells, B-cell-depleted T cells, or PBMCs; the material itself was cDNA or gDNA.

The authors' processing: Amplifying reference gene primers gave estimates of nucleated cell counts. Assay: immunoSEQ multiplex PCR; the TCRdb copy retains only in-frame clones and omits some. For V, J and clone size, that table is used; D and trimming come from the DNA. The table records roughly 34,000 clones, 70% to 80% of them present only once. The genes are TRBV7-8 and TRBJ1-5; tentatively, D is TRBD1 (5 bases). The sample consisted of peripheral blood. This TCR came from a man older than 75 with acute or convalescent COVID-19. CDR3: CASTLERIGVRQPQHF. The CDR3 nucleotides read TGTGCCAGCACCCTAGAACGAATAGGGGTTAGACAGCCCCAGCATTTT.